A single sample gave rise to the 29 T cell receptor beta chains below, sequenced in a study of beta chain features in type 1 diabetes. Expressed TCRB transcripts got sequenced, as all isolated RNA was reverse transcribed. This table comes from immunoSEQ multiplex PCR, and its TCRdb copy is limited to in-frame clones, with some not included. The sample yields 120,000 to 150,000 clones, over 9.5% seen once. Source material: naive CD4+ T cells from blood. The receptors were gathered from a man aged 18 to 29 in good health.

The CDR3 DNA follows: TGTGCCAGCAGCCAAGTGACCAGGAGGGACGAGCAGTACTTC. The encoded protein is CASSQVTRRDEQYF. The J gene is TRBJ2-7, the V gene TRBV14, with a possible D match to TRBD2 (6 bases). The CDR3 is 14 residues long. The ends were cut back, 1 base at V and 5 bases at J, with 12 bases in the middle. CDR1 SGHDN and CDR2 FVKESK come from the germline V gene.

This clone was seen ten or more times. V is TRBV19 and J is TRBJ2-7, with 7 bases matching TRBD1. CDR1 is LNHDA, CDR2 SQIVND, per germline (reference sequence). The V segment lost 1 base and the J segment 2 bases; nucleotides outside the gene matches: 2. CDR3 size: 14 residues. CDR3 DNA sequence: TGTGCCAGTAGTATAGCCAGGGGGACCTACGAGCAGTACTTC. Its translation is CASSIARGTYEQYF. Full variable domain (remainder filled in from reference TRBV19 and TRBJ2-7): DGGITQSPKYLFRKEGQNVTLSCEQNLNHDAMYWYRQDPGQGLRLIYYSQIVNDFQKGDIAEGYSVSREKKESFPLTVTSAQKNPTAFYLCASSIARGTYEQYFGPGTRLTVT.

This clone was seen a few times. The CDR3 sequence is CASSESSGGFTDTQYF. CDR3 DNA sequence: TGTGCCAGCAGTGAAAGCAGCGGGGGGTTCACAGATACGCAGTATTTT. This chain uses TRBV2 with TRBJ2-3; TRBD2 aligns across 9 bases. Unmatched junction bases numbered 5, after V lost 2 bases and J lost 2 bases. The CDR3 consists of 16 residues. Germline CDR1 and CDR2: SNHLY and FYNNEI.

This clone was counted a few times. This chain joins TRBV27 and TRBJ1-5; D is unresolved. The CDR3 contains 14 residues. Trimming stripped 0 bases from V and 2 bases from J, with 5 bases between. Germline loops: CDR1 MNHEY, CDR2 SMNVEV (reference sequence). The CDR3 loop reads CASSLSVGNQPQHF. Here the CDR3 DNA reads TGTGCCAGCAGTTTATCGGTAGGCAATCAGCCCCAGCATTTT.

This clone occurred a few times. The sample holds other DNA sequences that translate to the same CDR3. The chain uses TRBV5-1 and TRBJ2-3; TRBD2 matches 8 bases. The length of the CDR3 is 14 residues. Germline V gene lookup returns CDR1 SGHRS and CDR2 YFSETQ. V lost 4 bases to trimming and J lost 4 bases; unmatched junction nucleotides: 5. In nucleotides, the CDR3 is TGCGCCAGCAGCCCCTATAGCGGGGCAGATACGCAGTATTTT. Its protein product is CASSPYSGADTQYF.

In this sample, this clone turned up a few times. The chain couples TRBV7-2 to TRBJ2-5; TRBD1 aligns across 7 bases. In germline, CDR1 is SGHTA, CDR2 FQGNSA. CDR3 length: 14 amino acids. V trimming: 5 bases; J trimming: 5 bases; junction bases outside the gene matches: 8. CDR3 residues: CASSVETGWETQYF. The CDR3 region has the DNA TGTGCCAGCAGCGTCGAGACAGGGTGGGAGACCCAGTACTTC. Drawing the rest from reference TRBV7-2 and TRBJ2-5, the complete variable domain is GAGVSQSPSNKVTEKGKDVELRCDPISGHTALYWYRQSLGQGLEFLIYFQGNSAPDKSGLPSDRFSAERTGGSVSTLTIQRTQQEDSAVYLCASSVETGWETQYFGPGTRLLVL.

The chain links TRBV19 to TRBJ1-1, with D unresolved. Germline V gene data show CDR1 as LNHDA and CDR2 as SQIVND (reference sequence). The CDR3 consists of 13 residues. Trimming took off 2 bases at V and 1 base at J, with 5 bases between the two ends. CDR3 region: CASSISGNTEAFF. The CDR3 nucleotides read TGTGCCAGTAGTATAAGCGGGAACACTGAAGCTTTCTTT. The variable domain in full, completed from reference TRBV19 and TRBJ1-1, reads DGGITQSPKYLFRKEGQNVTLSCEQNLNHDAMYWYRQDPGQGLRLIYYSQIVNDFQKGDIAEGYSVSREKKESFPLTVTSAQKNPTAFYLCASSISGNTEAFFGQGTRLTVV.

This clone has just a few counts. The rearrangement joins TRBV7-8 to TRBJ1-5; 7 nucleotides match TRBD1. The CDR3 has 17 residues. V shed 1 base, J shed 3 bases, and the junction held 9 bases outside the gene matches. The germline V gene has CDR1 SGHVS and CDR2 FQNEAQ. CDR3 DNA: TGTGCCAGCAGCTTAGAGGGGGCGGCAGGGATCAATCAGCCCCAGCATTTT. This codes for CASSLEGAAGINQPQHF. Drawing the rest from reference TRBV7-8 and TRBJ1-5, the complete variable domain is GAGVSQSPRYKVAKRGQDVALRCDPISGHVSLFWYQQALGQGPEFLTYFQNEAQLDKSGLPSDRFFAERPEGSVSTLKIQRTQQEDSAVYLCASSLEGAAGINQPQHFGDGTRLSIL.

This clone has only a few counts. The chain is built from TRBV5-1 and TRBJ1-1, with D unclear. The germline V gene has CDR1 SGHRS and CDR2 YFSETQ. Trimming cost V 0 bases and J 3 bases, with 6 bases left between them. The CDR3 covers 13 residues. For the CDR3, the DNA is TGCGCCAGCAGCTTGGCCCAATACACTGAAGCTTTCTTT. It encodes CASSLAQYTEAFF.

As DNA, the CDR3 is TGTGCCAGCGGTCGGGAATATGGAAACACCATATATTTT. Amino acid sequence: CASGREYGNTIYF. The chain links TRBV9 to TRBJ1-3; D unresolved. The CDR3 sequence is 13 residues long. V dropped 7 bases and J dropped 3 bases, with 11 bases sitting between them. CDR1 is SGDLS, CDR2 YYNGEE, per germline. The variable domain in full, with the rest retrieved from reference TRBV9 and TRBJ1-3, is DSGVTQTPKHLITATGQRVTLRCSPRSGDLSVYWYQQSLDQGLQFLIQYYNGEERAKGNILERFSAQQFPDLHSELNLSSLELGDSALYFCASGREYGNTIYFGEGSWLTVV.

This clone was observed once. In DNA form, the CDR3 reads TGTGCCAGCAGTTCAAACCGGGACAGGGGGAGGGGGCAGTACTTC. It encodes CASSSNRDRGRGQYF. V and J are TRBV6-5 and TRBJ2-7; TRBD1 aligns across 11 bases. Losses at the gene ends were 4 bases for V and 9 bases for J; bases not matched to a gene: 11. The CDR3 sequence is 15 residues long. Germline CDR1 MNHEY, CDR2 SVGAGI.

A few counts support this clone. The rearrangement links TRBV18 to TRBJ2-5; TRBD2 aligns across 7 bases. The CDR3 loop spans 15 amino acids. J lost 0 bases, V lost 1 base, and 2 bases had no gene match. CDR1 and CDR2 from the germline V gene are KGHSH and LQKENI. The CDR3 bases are TGTGCCAGCTCACCACGGAGCGGGGACCAAGAGACCCAGTACTTC. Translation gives CASSPRSGDQETQYF.

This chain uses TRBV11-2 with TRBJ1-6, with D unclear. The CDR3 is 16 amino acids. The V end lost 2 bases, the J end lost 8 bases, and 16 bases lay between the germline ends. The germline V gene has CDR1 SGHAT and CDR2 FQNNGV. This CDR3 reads CASSLTADLIDSPLHF. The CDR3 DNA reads TGTGCCAGCAGCTTAACGGCGGACTTAATCGATTCACCCCTCCACTTT.

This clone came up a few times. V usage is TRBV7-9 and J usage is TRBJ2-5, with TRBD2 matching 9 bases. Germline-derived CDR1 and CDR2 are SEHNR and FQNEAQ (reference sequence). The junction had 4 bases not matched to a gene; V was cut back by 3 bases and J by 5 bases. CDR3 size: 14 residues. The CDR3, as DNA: TGTGCCAGCAGCTTCGGCGGGGGGGCGGAGACCCAGTACTTC. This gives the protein CASSFGGGAETQYF.

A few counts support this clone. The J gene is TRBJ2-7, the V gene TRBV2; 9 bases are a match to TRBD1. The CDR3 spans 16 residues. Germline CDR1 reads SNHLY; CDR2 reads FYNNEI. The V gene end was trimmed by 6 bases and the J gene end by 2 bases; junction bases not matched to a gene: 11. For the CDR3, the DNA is TGTGCCAGCAGAAGATTGACAGGGGGTTCCGCCTACGAGCAGTACTTC. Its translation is CASRRLTGGSAYEQYF. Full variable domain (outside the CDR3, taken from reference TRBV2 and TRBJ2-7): EPEVTQTPSHQVTQMGQEVILRCVPISNHLYFYWYRQILGQKVEFLVSFYNNEISEKSEIFDDQFSVERPDGSNFTLKIRSTKLEDSAMYFCASRRLTGGSAYEQYFGPGTRLTVT.

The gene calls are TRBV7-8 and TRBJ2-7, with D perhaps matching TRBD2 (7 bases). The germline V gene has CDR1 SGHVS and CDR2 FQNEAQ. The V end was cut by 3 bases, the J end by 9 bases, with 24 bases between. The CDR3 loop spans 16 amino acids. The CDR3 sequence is CASSLVDGGQAQGQYF. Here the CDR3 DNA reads TGTGCCAGCAGCTTGGTCGACGGGGGGCAGGCCCAAGGGCAGTACTTC.

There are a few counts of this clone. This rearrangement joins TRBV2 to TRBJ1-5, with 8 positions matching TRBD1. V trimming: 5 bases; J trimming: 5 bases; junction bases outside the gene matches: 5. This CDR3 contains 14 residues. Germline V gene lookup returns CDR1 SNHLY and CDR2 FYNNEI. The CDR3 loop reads CASSITTGDQPQHF. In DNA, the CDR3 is TGTGCCAGCAGTATCACGACAGGGGATCAGCCCCAGCATTTT.

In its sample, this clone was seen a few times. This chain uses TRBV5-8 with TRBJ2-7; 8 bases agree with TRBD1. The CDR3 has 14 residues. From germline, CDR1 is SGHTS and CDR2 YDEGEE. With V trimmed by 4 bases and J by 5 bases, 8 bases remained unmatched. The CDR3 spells CASSRPDRDDEQYF. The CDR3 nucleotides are TGTGCCAGCAGCAGGCCGGACAGGGACGACGAGCAGTACTTC.

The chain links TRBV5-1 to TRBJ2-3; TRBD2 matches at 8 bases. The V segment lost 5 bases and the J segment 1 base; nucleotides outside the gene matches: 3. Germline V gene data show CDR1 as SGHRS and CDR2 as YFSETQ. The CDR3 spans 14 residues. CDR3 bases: TGCGCCAGCAGGGGTAGCGGGGGCACAGATACGCAGTATTTT. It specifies CASRGSGGTDTQYF.

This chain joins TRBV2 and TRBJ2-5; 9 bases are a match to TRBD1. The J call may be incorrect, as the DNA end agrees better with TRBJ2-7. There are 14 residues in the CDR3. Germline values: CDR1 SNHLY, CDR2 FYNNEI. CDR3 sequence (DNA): TGTGCCAGCAGCCAAAGGGACAGGGTCTACGAGCAGTACTTC. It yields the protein CASSQRDRVYEQYF.

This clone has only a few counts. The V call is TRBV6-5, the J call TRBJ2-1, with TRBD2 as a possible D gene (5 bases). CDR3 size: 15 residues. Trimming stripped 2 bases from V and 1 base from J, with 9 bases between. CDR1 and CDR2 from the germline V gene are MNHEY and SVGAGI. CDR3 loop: CASSYGGESYNEQFF. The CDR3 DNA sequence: TGTGCCAGCAGTTACGGTGGGGAGTCCTACAATGAGCAGTTCTTC.

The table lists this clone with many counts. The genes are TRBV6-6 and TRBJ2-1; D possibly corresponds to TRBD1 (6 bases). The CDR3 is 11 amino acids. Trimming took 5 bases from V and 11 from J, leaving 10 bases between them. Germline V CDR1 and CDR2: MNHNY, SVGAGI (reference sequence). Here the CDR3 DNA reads TGTGCCAGCAGTAACACAGGGAAGCAGTTCTTC. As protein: CASSNTGKQFF.

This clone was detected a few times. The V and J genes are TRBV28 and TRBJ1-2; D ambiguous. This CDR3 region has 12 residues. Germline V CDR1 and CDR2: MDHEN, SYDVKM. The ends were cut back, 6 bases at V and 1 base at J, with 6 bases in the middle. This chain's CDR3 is CASRTRNYGYTF. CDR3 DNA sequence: TGTGCCAGCAGAACACGTAACTATGGCTACACCTTC.

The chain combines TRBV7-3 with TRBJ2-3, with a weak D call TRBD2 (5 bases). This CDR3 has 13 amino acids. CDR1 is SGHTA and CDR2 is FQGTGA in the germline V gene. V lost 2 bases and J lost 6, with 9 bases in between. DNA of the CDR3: TGTGCCAGCAGCTTACGGATAGCGGATACGCAGTATTTT. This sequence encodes CASSLRIADTQYF.

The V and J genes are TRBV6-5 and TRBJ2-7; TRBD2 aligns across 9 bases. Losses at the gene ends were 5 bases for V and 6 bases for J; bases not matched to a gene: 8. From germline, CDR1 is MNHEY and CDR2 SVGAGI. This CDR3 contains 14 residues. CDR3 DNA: TGTGCCAGCAGTGCCGGGACTAGCTACCTCGAGCAGTACTTC. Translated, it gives CASSAGTSYLEQYF.

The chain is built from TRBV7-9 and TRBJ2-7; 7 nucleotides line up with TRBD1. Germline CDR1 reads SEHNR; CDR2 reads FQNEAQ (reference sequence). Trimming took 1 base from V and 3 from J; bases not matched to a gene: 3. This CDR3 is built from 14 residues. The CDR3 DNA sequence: TGTGCCAGCAGCTTAGAACAGGGGCGCTACGAGCAGTACTTC. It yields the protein CASSLEQGRYEQYF. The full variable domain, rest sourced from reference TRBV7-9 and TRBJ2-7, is DTGVSQNPRHKITKRGQNVTFRCDPISEHNRLYWYRQTLGQGPEFLTYFQNEAQLEKSRLLSDRFSAERPKGSFSTLEIQRTEQGDSAMYLCASSLEQGRYEQYFGPGTRLTVT.

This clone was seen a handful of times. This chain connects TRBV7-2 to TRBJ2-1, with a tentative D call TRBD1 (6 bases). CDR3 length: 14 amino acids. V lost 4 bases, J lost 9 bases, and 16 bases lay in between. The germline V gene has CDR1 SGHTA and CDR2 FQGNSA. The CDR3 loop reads CASSSATQGSEQFF. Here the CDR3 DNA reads TGTGCCAGCAGCTCGGCCACACAGGGTTCTGAGCAGTTCTTC.

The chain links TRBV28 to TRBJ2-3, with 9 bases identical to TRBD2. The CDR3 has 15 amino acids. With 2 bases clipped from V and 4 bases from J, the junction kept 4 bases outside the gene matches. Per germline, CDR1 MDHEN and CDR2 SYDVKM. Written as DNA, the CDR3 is TGTGCCAGCAGTTTAGGGGCGGGGGGGGCAGATACGCAGTATTTT. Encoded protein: CASSLGAGGADTQYF.

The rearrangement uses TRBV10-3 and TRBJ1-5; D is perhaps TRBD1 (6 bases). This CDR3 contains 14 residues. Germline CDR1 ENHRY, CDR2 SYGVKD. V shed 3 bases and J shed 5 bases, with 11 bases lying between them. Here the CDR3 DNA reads TGTGCCATCAGTGACACGACAGGAGATCAGCCCCAGCATTTT. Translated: CAISDTTGDQPQHF.